The rows below give T cell receptor beta chains drawn from one sample of a study of T cells expressing NK-cell markers. TCRdb re-called the 5' RACE reads; every CDR3 protein appears as one record, without DNA. The data show tens of thousands of distinct CDR3 sequences, and the top ten clones hold roughly 60%. The sequencing input was blood T cells: a sorted CD56 or NKG2C T cell subset, CD4+ or CD8+ T cells, or bulk PBMC T cells (not recorded which). The receptors shown here come from a woman between 18 and 69 years old in good health. Each CDR3 is given with its conserved first and last residue.

J: TRBJ2-5
V: TRBV13
CDR3: CASSSSGTFGETQYF

J: TRBJ2-7
V: TRBV27
CDR3: CASSFRAGGVDEQYF

J: TRBJ2-7
V: TRBV12-3/TRBV12-4
CDR3: CASSSPSFYTSYEQYF

J: TRBJ2-1
V: TRBV20-1
CDR3: CSAREVAAGNEQFF

J: TRBJ2-1
V: TRBV1
CDR3: CTSSQTSGRDNEQFF

J: TRBJ1-5
V: TRBV20-1
CDR3: CSAHSAGGNQPQHF

J: TRBJ2-6
V: TRBV2
CDR3: CASSGRTRGLAILGANVLTF

J: TRBJ1-1
V: TRBV6-6
CDR3: CASSYSSVEAFF

J: TRBJ2-1
V: TRBV27
CDR3: CASRIASGGVDNEQFF

J: TRBJ2-7
V: TRBV7-9
CDR3: CASSSARTEVLHEQYF

J: TRBJ2-5
V: TRBV6-5
CDR3: CASSYSYGEETQYF

J: TRBJ2-1
V: TRBV7-8
CDR3: CASSLRRQQGALGNEQFF

J: TRBJ1-1
V: TRBV4-1
CDR3: CASSHVGDTEAFF

J: TRBJ2-7
V: TRBV29-1
CDR3: CSVEAETSYEQYF

J: TRBJ2-1
V: TRBV4-1
CDR3: CASRSSGPLGYNEQFF

J: TRBJ1-1
V: TRBV7-8
CDR3: CASSLGGVGGTEAFF

J: TRBJ2-2
V: TRBV29-1
CDR3: CSVEPGEPGELFF

J: TRBJ2-3
V: TRBV6-1
CDR3: CASSESGVGQRLTDTQYF

J: TRBJ2-1
V: TRBV29-1
CDR3: CSVPYWTSGRTGEQFF

J: TRBJ2-1
V: TRBV12-3/TRBV12-4
CDR3: CASSSQRGGQFF

J: TRBJ2-1
V: TRBV27
CDR3: CASSPDTARVNEQFF

J: TRBJ1-3
V: TRBV27
CDR3: CASSLSAGGENTIYF

J: TRBJ2-7
V: TRBV7-2
CDR3: CASSPSPGHEQYF

J: TRBJ2-2
V: TRBV9
CDR3: CASSTRDRSTGELFF

J: TRBJ1-5
V: TRBV5-1
CDR3: CASRSELGSNQPQHF

J: TRBJ1-2
V: TRBV6-5
CDR3: CASSYSGTPFTF

J: TRBJ1-1
V: TRBV27
CDR3: CASSYGTGTEAFF

J: TRBJ1-1
V: TRBV5-4
CDR3: CASSLWRGENTEAFF

J: TRBJ2-3
V: TRBV20-1
CDR3: CSARDGKAGRLADTQYF

J: TRBJ2-1
V: TRBV4-1
CDR3: CASSQDSGQGREQFF